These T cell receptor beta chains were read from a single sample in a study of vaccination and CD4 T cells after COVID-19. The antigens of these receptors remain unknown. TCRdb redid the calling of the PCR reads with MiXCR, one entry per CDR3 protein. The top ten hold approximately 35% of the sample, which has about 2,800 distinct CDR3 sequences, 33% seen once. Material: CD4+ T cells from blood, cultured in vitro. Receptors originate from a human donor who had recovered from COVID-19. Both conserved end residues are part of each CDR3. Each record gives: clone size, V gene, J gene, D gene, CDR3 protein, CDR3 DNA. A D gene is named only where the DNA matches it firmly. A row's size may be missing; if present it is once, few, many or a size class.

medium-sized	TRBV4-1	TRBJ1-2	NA	CASSQGVGGARNYGYTF	TGCGCCAGCAGCCAGGGGGTGGGGGGGGCGCGTAACTATGGCTACACCTTC
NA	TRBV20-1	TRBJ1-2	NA	CSARATRGTGYTF	TGCAGTGCTAGAGCCACGAGGGGTACTGGCTACACCTTC
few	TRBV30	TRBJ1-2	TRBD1	CAWSVGTGRYGYTF	TGTGCCTGGAGTGTAGGGACAGGGCGGTATGGCTACACCTTC
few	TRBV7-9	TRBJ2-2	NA	CASSLALGTGELFF	TGTGCCAGCAGCTTAGCGCTTGGGACCGGGGAGCTGTTTTTT
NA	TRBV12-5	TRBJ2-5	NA	CASGRAWQTQYF	TGTGCTAGTGGCAGGGCCTGGCAGACCCAGTACTTC
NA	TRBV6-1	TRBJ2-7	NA	CASRQTGSYEQYF	TGTGCCAGCAGACAGACAGGCTCCTACGAGCAGTACTTC
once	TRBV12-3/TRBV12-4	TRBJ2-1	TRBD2	CASSRTSLEQFF	TGTGCCAGCAGTCGGACTAGTCTGGAGCAGTTCTTC
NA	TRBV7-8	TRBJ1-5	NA	CASSLAGGIYSNQPQHF	TGTGCCAGCAGCTTAGCAGGGGGGATATATAGCAATCAGCCCCAGCATTTT
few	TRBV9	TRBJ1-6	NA	CAAFHNSPLHF	TGTGCAGCCTTCCATAATTCACCCCTCCACTTT
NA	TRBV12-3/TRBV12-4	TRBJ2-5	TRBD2	CASTPGLEETQYF	TGTGCCAGCACTCCGGGACTAGAAGAGACCCAGTACTTC
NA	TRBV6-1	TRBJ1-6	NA	CASSEPRETDFYNSPLHF	TGTGCCAGCAGTGAACCAAGGGAGACAGATTTCTATAATTCACCCCTCCACTTT
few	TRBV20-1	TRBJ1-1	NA	CSARVARGLNTEAFF	TGCAGTGCTAGAGTGGCCAGAGGACTGAACACTGAAGCTTTCTTT
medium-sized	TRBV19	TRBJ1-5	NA	CASSIMEGGNQPQHF	TGTGCCAGTAGTATAATGGAGGGAGGCAATCAGCCCCAGCATTTT
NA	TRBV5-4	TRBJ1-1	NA	CASSADRFRMNTEAFF	TGTGCCAGCAGCGCCGACAGGTTTCGTATGAACACTGAAGCTTTCTTT
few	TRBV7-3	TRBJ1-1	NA	CASSLMPGNTEAFF	TGTGCCAGCAGCTTAATGCCAGGGAACACTGAAGCTTTCTTT
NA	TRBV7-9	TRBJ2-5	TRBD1	CASSRTGQETQYF	TGTGCCAGCAGCAGGACAGGCCAAGAGACCCAGTACTTC
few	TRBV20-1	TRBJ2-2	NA	CSARLGGLTGELFF	TGCAGTGCTAGACTGGGGGGCCTAACCGGGGAGCTGTTTTTT
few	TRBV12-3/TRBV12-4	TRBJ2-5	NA	CASSTGSQETQYF	TGTGCCAGCTCAACAGGGTCCCAAGAGACCCAGTACTTC